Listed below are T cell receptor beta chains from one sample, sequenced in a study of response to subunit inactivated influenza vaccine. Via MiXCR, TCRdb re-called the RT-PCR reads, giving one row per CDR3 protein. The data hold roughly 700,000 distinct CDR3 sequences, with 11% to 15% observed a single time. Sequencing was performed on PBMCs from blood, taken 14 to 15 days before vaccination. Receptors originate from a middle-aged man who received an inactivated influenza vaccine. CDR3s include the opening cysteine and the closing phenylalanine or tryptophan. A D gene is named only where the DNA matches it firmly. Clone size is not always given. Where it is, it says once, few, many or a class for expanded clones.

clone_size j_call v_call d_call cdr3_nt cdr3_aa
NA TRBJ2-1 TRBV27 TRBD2 TGTGCCAGCAGTTATACGATGGCGGGGGGGATAAATGAGCAGTTCTTC CASSYTMAGGINEQFF
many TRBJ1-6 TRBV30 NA TGTGCCTGGAGTGCGGCATTCCAGGGCAATTCACCCCTCCACTTT CAWSAAFQGNSPLHF
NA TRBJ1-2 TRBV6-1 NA TGTGCCAGCAGTAATACCGGGACACCCGGCTACACCTTC CASSNTGTPGYTF
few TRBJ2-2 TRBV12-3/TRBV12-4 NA TGTGCCAGCAGTTATCAGACTAGAGACCACGGGGAGCTGTTTTTT CASSYQTRDHGELFF
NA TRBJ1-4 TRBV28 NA TGTGCCAGCAAGGGCGCCGCCGGGGGGCGCGGACTGTTTTTT CASKGAAGGRGLFF
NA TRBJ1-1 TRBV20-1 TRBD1 TGCAGTGCTAGAGTCGGGACAGGGGCTGAAGCTTTCTTT CSARVGTGAEAFF
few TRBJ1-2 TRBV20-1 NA TGCAGTGCCGTCTCAGGCCAGGCGGTGGACTATGGCTACACCTTC CSAVSGQAVDYGYTF
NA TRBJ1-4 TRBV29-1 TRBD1 TGCAGCGCCAAAACCGGGACAGGGGCGGTTAATGAAAAACTGTTTTTT CSAKTGTGAVNEKLFF
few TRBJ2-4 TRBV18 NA TGTGCCAGCTCACCACCTAAACTGCACAGAGCCAAAAACATTCAGTACTTC CASSPPKLHRAKNIQYF
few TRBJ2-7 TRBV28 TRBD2 TGTGCCAGCAGTTCCCTTCTAGCGGTCGACGAGCAGTACTTC CASSSLLAVDEQYF
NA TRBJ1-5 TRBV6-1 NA TGTGCCAGCAGTGAAGCATTCGGGAATCAGCCCCAGCATTTT CASSEAFGNQPQHF
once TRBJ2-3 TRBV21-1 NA TGTGCCAGCAGCACGAGGGACAGAAAGTATTTT CASSTRDRKYF
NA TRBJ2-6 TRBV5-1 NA TGCGCCAGCAGCTTGGGACACTCTGGGGCCAACGTCCTGACTTTC CASSLGHSGANVLTF
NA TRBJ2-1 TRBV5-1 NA TGCGCCAGCAGGGCTACGAGGGGTGAGCAGTTCTTC CASRATRGEQFF
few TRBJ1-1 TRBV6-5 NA TGTGCCAGCAGTTACACAGGGAGGGACACTGAAGCTTTCTTT CASSYTGRDTEAFF
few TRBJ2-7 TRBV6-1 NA TGTGCCAGCGCAAAAAATCAGGCCACCTCCGAGCAGTACTTC CASAKNQATSEQYF
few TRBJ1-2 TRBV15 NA TGTGCCACCAGCAGAGACGGTAACTATGGCTACACCTTC CATSRDGNYGYTF
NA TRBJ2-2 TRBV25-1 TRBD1 TGTGCCAGCAGTGAATTTTTGGGACAGGGCGGGACCGGGGAGCTGTTTTTT CASSEFLGQGGTGELFF
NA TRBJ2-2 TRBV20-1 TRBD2 TGCAGTGCTAATAGCGGGAGTGACACCGGGGAGCTGTTTTTT CSANSGSDTGELFF
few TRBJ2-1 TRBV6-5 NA TGTGCCAGCAGTTCCGGACGGGTCAATGAGCAGTTCTTC CASSSGRVNEQFF
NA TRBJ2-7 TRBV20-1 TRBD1 TGCAGTGCTCCCGGGACAGGGTATGGCTACGAGCAGTACTTC CSAPGTGYGYEQYF
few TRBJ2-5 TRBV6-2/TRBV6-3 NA TGTGCCAGCAGCCACCAGAAGACCTGGGAGACCCAGTACTTC CASSHQKTWETQYF
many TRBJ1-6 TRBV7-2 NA TGTGCCAGCAGCTCGACAGCAGCTAATTCACCCCTCCACTTT CASSSTAANSPLHF
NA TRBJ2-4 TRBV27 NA TGTGCCAGCAGTTTGGGCCGGGACTGGAATCCCAAAAACATTCAGTACTTC CASSLGRDWNPKNIQYF
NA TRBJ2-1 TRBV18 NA TGTGCCAGCTCACCGGGGCGCGCGAGCTCCTACAATGAGCAGTTCTTC CASSPGRASSYNEQFF
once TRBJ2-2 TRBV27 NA TGTGCCAGCAGTTTACAGCAGACCGCCACCGGGGAGCTGTTTTTT CASSLQQTATGELFF
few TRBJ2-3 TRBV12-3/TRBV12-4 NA TGTGCCAGCAGTTTATTGAACCGGGATACGCAGTATTTT CASSLLNRDTQYF
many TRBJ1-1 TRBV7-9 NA TGTGCCAGCAGATGGACGGGGAACACTGAAGCTTTCTTT CASRWTGNTEAFF
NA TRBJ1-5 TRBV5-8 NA TGTGCCAGCAGCTCCCAGGGACTGGGAAGGGAGCCCCAGCATTTT CASSSQGLGREPQHF
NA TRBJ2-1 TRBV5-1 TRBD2 TGCGCCAGCAGCAAGACTAGCGGGAATGAGCAGTTCTTC CASSKTSGNEQFF
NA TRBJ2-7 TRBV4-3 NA TGCGCCAGCAGCCCGATAAAGGGGGCCTACGAGCAGTACTTC CASSPIKGAYEQYF
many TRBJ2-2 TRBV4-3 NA TGCGCCAGCAGCCAAGACGGTAGGGCGATCACCGGGGAGCTGTTTTTT CASSQDGRAITGELFF
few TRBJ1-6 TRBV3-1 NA TGTGCCAGCAGTCGGGGGACTCCGATTCATCCCCTCCACTTT CASSRGTPIHPLHF
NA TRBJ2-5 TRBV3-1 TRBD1 TGTGCCAGCAGCCAAGAAAAGACAGGGGGCCGAGAGACCCAGTACTTC CASSQEKTGGRETQYF
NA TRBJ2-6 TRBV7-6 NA TGTGCCAGCCAATCGGCGACCCTCCCTGGGGCCAACGTCCTGACTTTC CASQSATLPGANVLTF
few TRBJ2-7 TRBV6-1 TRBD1 TGTGCCAGCCGAAAACCGGGACAGCTACCCTACGAGCAGTACTTC CASRKPGQLPYEQYF
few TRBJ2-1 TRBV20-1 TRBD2 TGCAGTCCGATGAGGACTAGCGGGAGTAATGAGCAGTTCTTC CSPMRTSGSNEQFF
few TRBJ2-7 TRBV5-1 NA TGCGCCAGCAGCCGAGGTCGAGGGCCGGACTACGAGCAGTACTTC CASSRGRGPDYEQYF
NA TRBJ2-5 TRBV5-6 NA TGTGCCAGCAGCTTTCAGGGCACCCAGAGGGAGACCCAGTACTTC CASSFQGTQRETQYF
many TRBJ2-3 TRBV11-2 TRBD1 TGTGCCAGCAGCTCGAGGGACAGAAAAAGTAACACAGATACGCAGTATTTT CASSSRDRKSNTDTQYF
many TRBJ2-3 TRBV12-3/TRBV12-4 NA TGTGCCAGCAGAACAGGCGACACAGATACGCAGTATTTT CASRTGDTDTQYF
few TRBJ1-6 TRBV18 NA TGTGCCAGCTCAACGACAGAAGGATCACCCCTCCACTTT CASSTTEGSPLHF
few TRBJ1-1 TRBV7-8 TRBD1 TGTGCCAGCAGCCCAGACAGGGGCGCTGAAGCTTTCTTT CASSPDRGAEAFF
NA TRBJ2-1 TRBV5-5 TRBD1 TGTGCCAGCAGCTTGGCGCAGGGGGAAATCTATGAGCAGTTCTTC CASSLAQGEIYEQFF
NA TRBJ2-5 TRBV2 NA TGTGCCAGCAGCGCGGACAGCCCAAGGACCCAGTACTTC CASSADSPRTQYF
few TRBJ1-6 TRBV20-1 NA TGCAGTGCTAGAGGGGGGGCAGACTATAATTCACCCCTCCACTTT CSARGGADYNSPLHF
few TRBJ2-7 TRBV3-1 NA TGTGCCAGCAGCCTGGGACTGGAGGTCCTCGAGCAGTACTTC CASSLGLEVLEQYF
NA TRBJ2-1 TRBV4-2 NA TGTGCCAGCAGCGAAAATCCCCCTGGTTGGTCCTACAATGAGCAGTTCTTC CASSENPPGWSYNEQFF
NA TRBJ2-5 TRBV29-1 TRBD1 TGCAGCGTTGAACGCAAGGGACAGTTCCAAGAGACCCAGTACTTC CSVERKGQFQETQYF
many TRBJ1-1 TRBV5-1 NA TGCGCCAGCAGCTTGGGGCAGGGTAACCCATTCGCTGAAGCTTTCTTT CASSLGQGNPFAEAFF
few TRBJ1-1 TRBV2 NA TGTGCCAGACCCCGCCTCGCTTTGAACACTGAAGCTTTCTTT CARPRLALNTEAFF
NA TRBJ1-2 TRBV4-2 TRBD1 TGTGCCAGCAGCCAAAGGACAGGGGTGGACGGCTACACCTTC CASSQRTGVDGYTF
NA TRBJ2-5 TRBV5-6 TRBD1 TGTGCCAGCAGCTCCCCCCAAACAGGGGTGAGAGAGACCCAGTACTTC CASSSPQTGVRETQYF